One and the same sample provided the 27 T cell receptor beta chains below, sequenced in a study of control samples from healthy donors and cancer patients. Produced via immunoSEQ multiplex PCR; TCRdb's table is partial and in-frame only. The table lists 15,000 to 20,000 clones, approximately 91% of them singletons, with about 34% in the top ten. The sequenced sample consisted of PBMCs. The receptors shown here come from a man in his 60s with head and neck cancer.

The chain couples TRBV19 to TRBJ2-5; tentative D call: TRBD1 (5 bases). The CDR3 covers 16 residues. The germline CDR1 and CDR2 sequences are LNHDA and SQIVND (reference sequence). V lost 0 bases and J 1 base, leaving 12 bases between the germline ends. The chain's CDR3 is CASSIELGQGQETQYF. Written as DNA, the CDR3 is TGTGCCAGTAGTATAGAACTGGGGCAGGGCCAAGAGACCCAGTACTTC. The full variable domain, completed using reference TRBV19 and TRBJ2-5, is DGGITQSPKYLFRKEGQNVTLSCEQNLNHDAMYWYRQDPGQGLRLIYYSQIVNDFQKGDIAEGYSVSREKKESFPLTVTSAQKNPTAFYLCASSIELGQGQETQYFGPGTRLLVL.

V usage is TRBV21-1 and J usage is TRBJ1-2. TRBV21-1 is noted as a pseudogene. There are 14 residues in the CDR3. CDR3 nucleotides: TGTGCCAGCAGCAAAGGTGCCAAGAACTATGGCTACACCTTC. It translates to CASSKGAKNYGYTF.

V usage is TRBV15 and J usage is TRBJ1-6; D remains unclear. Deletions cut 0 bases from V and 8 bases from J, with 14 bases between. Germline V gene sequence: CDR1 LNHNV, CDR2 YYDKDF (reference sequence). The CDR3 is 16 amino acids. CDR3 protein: CATSRDAGMRHSPLHF. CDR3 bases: TGTGCCACCAGCAGAGATGCGGGGATGAGGCATTCACCCCTCCACTTT.

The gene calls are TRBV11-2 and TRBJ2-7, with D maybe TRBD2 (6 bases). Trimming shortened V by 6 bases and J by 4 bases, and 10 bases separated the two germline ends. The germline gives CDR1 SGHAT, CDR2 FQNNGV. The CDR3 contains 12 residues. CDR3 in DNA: TGTGCCAGCAGGATTCGGGGGTACGAGCAGTACTTC. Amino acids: CASRIRGYEQYF.

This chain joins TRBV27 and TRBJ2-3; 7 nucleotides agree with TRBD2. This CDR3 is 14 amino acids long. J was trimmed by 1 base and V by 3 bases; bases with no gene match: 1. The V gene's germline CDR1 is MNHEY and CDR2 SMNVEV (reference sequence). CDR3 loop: CASSFLAGTDTQYF. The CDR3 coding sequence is TGTGCCAGCAGTTTTCTAGCGGGCACAGATACGCAGTATTTT.

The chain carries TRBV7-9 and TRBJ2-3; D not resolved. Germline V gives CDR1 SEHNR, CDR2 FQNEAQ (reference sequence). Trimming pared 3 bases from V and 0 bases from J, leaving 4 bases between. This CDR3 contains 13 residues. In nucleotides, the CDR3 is TGTGCCAGCAGCTTCGGAAGCACAGATACGCAGTATTTT. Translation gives CASSFGSTDTQYF.

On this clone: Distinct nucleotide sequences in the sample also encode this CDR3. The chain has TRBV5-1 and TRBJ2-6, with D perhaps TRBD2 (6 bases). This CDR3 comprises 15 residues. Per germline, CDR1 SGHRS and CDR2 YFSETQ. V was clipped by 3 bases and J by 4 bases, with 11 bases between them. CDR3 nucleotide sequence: TGCGCCAGCAGCTACGGGGGTGGGGGGGCCAACGTCCTGACTTTC. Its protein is CASSYGGGGANVLTF.

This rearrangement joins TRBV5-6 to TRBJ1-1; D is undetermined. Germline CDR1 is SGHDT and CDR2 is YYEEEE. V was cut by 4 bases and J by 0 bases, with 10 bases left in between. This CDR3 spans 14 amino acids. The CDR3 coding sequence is TGTGCCAGCAGCCCCCCCCATATGAACACTGAAGCTTTCTTT. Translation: CASSPPHMNTEAFF.

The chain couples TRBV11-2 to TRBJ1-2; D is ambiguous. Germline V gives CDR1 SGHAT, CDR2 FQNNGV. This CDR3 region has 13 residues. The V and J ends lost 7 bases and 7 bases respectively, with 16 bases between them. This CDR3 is CASTPGRDGGYTF. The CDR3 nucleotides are TGTGCCAGCACCCCCGGGAGGGATGGTGGCTACACCTTC.

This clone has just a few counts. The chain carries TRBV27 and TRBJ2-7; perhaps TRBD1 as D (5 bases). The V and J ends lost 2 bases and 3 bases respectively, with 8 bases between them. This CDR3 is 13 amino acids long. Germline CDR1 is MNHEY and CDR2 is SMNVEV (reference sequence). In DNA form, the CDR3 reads TGTGCCAGCAGTTTAGGCAGGGTCTACGAGCAGTACTTC. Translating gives CASSLGRVYEQYF.

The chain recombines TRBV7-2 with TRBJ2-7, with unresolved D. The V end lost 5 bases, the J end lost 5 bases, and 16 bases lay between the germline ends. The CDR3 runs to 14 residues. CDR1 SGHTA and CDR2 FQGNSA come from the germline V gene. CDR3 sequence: CASSHPVFPHEQYF. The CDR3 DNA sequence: TGTGCCAGCAGCCATCCGGTTTTTCCCCACGAGCAGTACTTC.

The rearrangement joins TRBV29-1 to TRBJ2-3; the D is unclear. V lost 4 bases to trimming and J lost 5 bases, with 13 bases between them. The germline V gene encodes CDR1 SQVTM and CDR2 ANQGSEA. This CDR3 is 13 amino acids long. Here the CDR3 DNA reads TGCAGCGTTGGGTCCCAGCCGGTAGATACGCAGTATTTT. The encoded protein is CSVGSQPVDTQYF.

The CDR3 spells CASSTGGTGADTQYF. The CDR3 DNA follows: TGCGCCAGCAGCACTGGCGGGACAGGCGCCGATACGCAGTATTTT. The chain links TRBV5-1 to TRBJ2-3; TRBD1 agrees at 8 bases. In germline, CDR1 is SGHRS, CDR2 YFSETQ. V lost 4 bases and J lost 6; bases outside the gene matches: 10. This CDR3 region has 15 residues.

The CDR3 DNA sequence: TGTGCCAGCAGTCTTTGGGCGGCGAACACTGAAGCTTTCTTT. Translated, it gives CASSLWAANTEAFF. The chain is built from TRBV6-5 and TRBJ1-1; no firm D call. This CDR3 region has 14 residues. Germline V CDR1 and CDR2: MNHEY, SVGAGI. The V end was cut by 5 bases, the J end by 1 base, with 11 bases between.

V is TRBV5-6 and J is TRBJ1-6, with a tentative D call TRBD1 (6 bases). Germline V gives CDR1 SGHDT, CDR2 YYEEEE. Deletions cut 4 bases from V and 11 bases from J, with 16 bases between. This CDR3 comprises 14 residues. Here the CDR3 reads CASSPQGPGAPLHF. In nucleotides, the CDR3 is TGTGCCAGCAGCCCGCAGGGGCCTGGGGCACCCCTCCACTTT.

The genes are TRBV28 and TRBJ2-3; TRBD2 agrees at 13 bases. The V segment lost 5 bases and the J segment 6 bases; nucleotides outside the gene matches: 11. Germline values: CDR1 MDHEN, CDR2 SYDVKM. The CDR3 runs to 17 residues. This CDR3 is CASSLPQGLAGADTQYF. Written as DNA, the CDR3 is TGTGCCAGCAGTCTACCCCAAGGACTAGCGGGGGCGGATACGCAGTATTTT.

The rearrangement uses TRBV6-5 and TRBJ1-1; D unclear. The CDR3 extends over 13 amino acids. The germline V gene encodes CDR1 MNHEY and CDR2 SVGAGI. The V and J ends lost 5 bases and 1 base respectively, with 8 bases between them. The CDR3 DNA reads TGTGCCAGCAGTCCCCGGAGGAACACTGAAGCTTTCTTT. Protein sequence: CASSPRRNTEAFF.

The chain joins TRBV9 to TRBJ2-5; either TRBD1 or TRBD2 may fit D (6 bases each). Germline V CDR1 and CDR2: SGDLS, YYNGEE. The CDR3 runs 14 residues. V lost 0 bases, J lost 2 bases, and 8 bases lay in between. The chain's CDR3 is CASSVGRGQETQYF. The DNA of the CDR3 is TGTGCCAGCAGCGTAGGGAGGGGGCAAGAGACCCAGTACTTC.

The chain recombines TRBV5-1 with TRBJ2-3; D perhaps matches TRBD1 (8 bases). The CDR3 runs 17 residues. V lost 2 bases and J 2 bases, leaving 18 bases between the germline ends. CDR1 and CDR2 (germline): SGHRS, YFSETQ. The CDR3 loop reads CASSLQGGPLSTDTQYF. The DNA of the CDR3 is TGCGCCAGCAGCTTACAGGGGGGGCCCTTATCCACAGATACGCAGTATTTT.

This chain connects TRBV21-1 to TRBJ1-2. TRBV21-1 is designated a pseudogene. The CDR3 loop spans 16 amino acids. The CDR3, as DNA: TGTGCCAGCAGCAAAGTCAGGGAGGGTGTTAGCTATGGCTACACCTTC. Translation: CASSKVREGVSYGYTF.

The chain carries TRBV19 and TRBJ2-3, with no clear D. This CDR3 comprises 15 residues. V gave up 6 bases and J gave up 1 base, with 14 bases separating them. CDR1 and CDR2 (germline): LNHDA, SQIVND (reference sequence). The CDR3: CASSTIDGGTDTQYF. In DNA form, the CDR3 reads TGTGCCAGTAGCACCATCGACGGCGGCACAGATACGCAGTATTTT.

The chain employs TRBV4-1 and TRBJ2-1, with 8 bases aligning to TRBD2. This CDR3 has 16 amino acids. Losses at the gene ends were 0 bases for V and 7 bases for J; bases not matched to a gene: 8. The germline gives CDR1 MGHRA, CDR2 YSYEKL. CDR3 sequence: CASSQDPGGAGNEQFF. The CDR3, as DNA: TGCGCCAGCAGCCAAGATCCCGGGGGGGCTGGTAATGAGCAGTTCTTC.

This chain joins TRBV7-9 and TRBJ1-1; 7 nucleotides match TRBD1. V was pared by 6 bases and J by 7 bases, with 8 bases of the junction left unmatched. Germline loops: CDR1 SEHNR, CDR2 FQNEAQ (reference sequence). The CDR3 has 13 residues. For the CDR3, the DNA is TGTGCCAGCAGAGACACAGGGGCAGGTGAAGCTTTCTTT. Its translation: CASRDTGAGEAFF.

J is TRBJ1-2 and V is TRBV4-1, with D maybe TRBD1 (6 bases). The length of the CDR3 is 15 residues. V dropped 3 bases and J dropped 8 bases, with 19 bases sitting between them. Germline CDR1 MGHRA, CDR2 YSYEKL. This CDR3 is CASSHPAAGVLGYTF. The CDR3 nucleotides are TGCGCCAGCAGCCATCCCGCCGCAGGGGTATTAGGCTACACCTTC.

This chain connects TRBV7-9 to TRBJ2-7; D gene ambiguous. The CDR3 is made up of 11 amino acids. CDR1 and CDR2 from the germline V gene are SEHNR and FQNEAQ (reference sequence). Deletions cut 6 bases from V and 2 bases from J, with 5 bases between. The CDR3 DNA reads TGTGCCAGCAGTTTCACCTACGAGCAGTACTTC. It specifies CASSFTYEQYF.

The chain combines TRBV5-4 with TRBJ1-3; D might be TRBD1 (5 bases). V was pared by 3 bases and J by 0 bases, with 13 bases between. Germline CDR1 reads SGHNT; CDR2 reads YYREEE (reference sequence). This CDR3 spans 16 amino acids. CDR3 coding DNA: TGTGCCAGCAGCTCTCCCCCGGGGGGCTCTGGAAACACCATATATTTT. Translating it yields CASSSPPGGSGNTIYF.

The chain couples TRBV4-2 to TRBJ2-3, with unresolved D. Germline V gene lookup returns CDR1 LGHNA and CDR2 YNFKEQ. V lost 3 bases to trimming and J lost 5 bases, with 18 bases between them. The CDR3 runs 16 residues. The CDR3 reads CASSQEGLKGIDTQYF. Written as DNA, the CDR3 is TGTGCCAGCAGCCAGGAAGGCTTGAAGGGTATAGATACGCAGTATTTT.